This T cell receptor beta chain is from a study of OX40 agonist ivuxolimab in advanced cancers. Study-level results: What antigens the expanded peripheral T cells recognized was never established.

Clones were read by immunoSEQ multiplex PCR, and TCRdb kept only the in-frame ones, dropping some. The table shows tens of thousands of clones, with approximately 79% occurring only once. With regard to this clone: What it binds is not known.

CDR1 is MNHNY, CDR2 SVGAGI, per germline (reference sequence). This CDR3 comprises 15 residues. The V gene lost 4 bases and the J gene lost 3 bases, with 15 bases spanning the gap. V is TRBV6-6 and J is TRBJ1-2, with a tentative D call TRBD1 (5 bases). The sequence was collected from an adult with an advanced solid tumor such as melanoma, head and neck, liver or kidney cancer. Sequencing was performed on CD4+ or CD8+ T cells sorted from blood, taken in a trial of the OX40 agonist ivuxolimab. DNA for the CDR3: TGTGCCAGCAGTTCGGGACGCGGGGCCTACTATGGCTACACCTTC. Protein: CASSSGRGAYYGYTF.